This TCR beta chain was captured in a study of cytomegalovirus exposure and HLA in healthy donors. PCR was performed using 60 Vbeta and 13 Jbeta primers. Here immunoSEQ multiplex PCR was the method, and the copy in TCRdb shows in-frame clones only, minus some. This sample's table reports around 100,000 clones. CDR3 length: 15 amino acids. Germline CDR1 is SGHRS and CDR2 is YFSETQ. V lost 4 bases and J lost 4; bases outside the gene matches: 7. The sequenced material came from PBMCs. This receptor was obtained from a woman under 40 in good health and CMV-seronegative. V is TRBV5-1 and J is TRBJ2-2; 7 nucleotides line up with TRBD1. The CDR3 region is CASSTDRTLTGELFF. The DNA of the CDR3 is TGCGCCAGCAGCACGGACAGGACACTCACCGGGGAGCTGTTTTTT.